These 2 T cell receptor beta chains were sequenced from one sample in a study of CD8+ T cells in alopecia areata. RNA extraction and reverse transcription yielded cDNA as sequencing template. Method: immunoSEQ multiplex PCR; TCRdb's copy keeps in-frame clones and lacks some. The sample shows 80,000 to 100,000 clones, approximately 42% of them seen only once. Sequencing input: CD4+ T cells sorted from blood. The receptors were sampled from a human donor with alopecia areata.

This clone was counted a few times. This chain links TRBV14 with TRBJ2-1, with D maybe TRBD2 (6 bases). V lost 1 base and J 7 bases, leaving 14 bases between the germline ends. The CDR3 loop spans 15 amino acids. Germline V lookup: CDR1 SGHDN, CDR2 FVKESK. The chain's CDR3 is CASSQVAGFHNEQFF. In DNA form, the CDR3 reads TGTGCCAGCAGCCAAGTTGCGGGATTCCATAATGAGCAGTTCTTC.

The V gene is TRBV7-9, the J gene TRBJ2-3, with D possibly matching TRBD1 (5 bases). This CDR3 is built from 12 residues. The V end was cut by 4 bases, the J end by 6 bases, with 8 bases between. Germline V CDR1 and CDR2: SEHNR, FQNEAQ (reference sequence). The CDR3 DNA reads TGTGCCAGCAGCTATACAGGCGATACGCAGTATTTT. It is translated as CASSYTGDTQYF.